The present T cell receptor beta chain was sequenced within a study of blood T cell repertoires in COVID-19. The wider study: In each case, the material was cDNA or gDNA derived from T cells, B-cell-depleted T cells, or PBMCs.

The ends lost 1 base at V and 8 bases at J; junction bases unmatched: 13. This CDR3 contains 17 residues. CDR1 and CDR2 (germline): MNHEY, SMNVEV (reference sequence). Original processing notes: Amplified reference gene primers provided the basis for estimating nucleated cell counts. Sequencing was performed with immunoSEQ multiplex PCR; in TCRdb, only in-frame clones are kept and a portion is missing. V and J calls and clone size are copied from that table; D and trimming were computed from the DNA. Among under 450,000 clones listed, around nine tenths were seen once. Sequences were obtained from peripheral blood. V usage is TRBV27 and J usage is TRBJ2-2; 7 nucleotides line up with TRBD1. The TCR originated in a woman in her forties with COVID-19, enrolled during active disease. The CDR3 is CASSLYPGQSFPGELFF. The CDR3, as DNA: TGTGCCAGCAGTTTATACCCGGGACAGAGTTTCCCTGGGGAGCTGTTTTTT.